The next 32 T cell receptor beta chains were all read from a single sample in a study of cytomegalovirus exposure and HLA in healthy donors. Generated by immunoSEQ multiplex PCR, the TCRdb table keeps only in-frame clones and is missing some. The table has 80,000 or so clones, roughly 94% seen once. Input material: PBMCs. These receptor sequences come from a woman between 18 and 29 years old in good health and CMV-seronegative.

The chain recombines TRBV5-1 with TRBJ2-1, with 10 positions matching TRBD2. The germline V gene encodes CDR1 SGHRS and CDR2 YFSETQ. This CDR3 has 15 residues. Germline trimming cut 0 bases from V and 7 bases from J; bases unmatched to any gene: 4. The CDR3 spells CASSLVISGRNEQFF. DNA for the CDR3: TGCGCCAGCAGCTTGGTTATTAGCGGGAGGAATGAGCAGTTCTTC.

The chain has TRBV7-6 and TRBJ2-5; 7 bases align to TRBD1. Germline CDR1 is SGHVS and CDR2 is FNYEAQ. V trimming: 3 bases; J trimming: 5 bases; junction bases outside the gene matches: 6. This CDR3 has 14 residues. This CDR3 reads CASSLGTARETQYF. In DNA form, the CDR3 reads TGTGCCAGCAGCTTGGGGACAGCCCGTGAGACCCAGTACTTC. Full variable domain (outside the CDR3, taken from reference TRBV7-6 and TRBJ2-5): GAGVSQSPRYKVTKRGQDVALRCDPISGHVSLYWYRQALGQGPEFLTYFNYEAQQDKSGLPNDRFSAERPEGSISTLTIQRTEQRDSAMYRCASSLGTARETQYFGPGTRLLVL.

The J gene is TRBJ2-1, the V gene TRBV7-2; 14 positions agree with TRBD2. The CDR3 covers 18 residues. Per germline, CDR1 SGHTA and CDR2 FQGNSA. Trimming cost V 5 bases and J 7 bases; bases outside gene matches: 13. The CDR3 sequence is CASSIRRGTSGSRNEQFF. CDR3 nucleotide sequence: TGTGCCAGCAGCATTCGCCGGGGGACTAGCGGGAGTAGGAATGAGCAGTTCTTC.

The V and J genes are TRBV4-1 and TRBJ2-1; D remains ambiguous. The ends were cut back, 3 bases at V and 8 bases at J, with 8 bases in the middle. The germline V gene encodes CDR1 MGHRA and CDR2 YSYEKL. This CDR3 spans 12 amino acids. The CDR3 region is CASSHVNYEQFF. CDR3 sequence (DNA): TGCGCCAGCAGCCACGTAAATTATGAGCAGTTCTTC.

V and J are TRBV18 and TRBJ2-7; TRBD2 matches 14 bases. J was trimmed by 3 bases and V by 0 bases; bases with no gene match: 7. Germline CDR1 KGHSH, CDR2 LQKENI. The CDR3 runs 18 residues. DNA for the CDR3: TGTGCCAGCTCACCACCCGTGACTAGCGGGAGGGCCGTCTACGAGCAGTACTTC. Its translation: CASSPPVTSGRAVYEQYF. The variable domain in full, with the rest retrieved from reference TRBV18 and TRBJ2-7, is NAGVMQNPRHLVRRRGQEARLRCSPMKGHSHVYWYRQLPEEGLKFMVYLQKENIIDESGMPKERFSAEFPKEGPSILRIQQVVRGDSAAYFCASSPPVTSGRAVYEQYFGPGTRLTVT.

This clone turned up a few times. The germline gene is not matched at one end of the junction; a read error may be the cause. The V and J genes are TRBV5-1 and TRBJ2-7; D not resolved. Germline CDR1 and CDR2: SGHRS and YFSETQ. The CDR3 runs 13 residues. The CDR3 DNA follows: TGCGCCAGCGGCTTATCCTCCTCCTACGAGCAGTACTTC. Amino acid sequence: CASGLSSSYEQYF.

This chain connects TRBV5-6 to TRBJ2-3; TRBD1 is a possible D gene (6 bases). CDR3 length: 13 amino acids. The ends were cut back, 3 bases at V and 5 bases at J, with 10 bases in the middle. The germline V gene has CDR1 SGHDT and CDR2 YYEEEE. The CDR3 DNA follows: TGTGCCAGCAGCTGGGCAGGGGAAGATACGCAGTATTTT. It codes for CASSWAGEDTQYF. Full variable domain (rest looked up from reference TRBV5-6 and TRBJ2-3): DAGVTQSPTHLIKTRGQQVTLRCSPKSGHDTVSWYQQALGQGPQFIFQYYEEEERQRGNFPDRFSGHQFPNYSSELNVNALLLGDSALYLCASSWAGEDTQYFGPGTRLTVL.

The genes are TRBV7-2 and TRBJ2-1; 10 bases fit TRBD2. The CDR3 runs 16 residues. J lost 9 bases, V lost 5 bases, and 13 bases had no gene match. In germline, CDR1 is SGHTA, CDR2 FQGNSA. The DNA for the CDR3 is TGTGCCAGCAGCACCCGCCTAGCGGGGGCTACGGCTGAGCAGTTCTTC. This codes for CASSTRLAGATAEQFF.

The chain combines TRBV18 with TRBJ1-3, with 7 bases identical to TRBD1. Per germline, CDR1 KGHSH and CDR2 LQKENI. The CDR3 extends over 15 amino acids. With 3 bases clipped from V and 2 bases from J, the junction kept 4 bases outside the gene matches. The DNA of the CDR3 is TGTGCCAGCTCACCTCAGACAGGGACTGGAAACACCATATATTTT. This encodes CASSPQTGTGNTIYF.

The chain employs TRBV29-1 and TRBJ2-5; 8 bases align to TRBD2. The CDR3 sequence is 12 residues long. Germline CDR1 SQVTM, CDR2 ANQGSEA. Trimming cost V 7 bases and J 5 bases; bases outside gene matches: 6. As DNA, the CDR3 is TGCAGCGCAGGACTAGCCTGGGAGACCCAGTACTTC. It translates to CSAGLAWETQYF.

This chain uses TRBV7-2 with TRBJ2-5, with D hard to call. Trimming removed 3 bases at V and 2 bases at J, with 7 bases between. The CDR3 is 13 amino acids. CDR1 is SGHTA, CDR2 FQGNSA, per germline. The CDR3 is CASSFWQQETQYF. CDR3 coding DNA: TGTGCCAGCAGCTTCTGGCAGCAAGAGACCCAGTACTTC.

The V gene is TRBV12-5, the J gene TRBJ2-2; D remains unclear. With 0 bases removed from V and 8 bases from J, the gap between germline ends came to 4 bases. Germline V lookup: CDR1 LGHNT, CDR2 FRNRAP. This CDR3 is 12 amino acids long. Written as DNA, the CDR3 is TGTGCTAGTGGTTTGGTAATAGGGGAGCTGTTTTTT. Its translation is CASGLVIGELFF.

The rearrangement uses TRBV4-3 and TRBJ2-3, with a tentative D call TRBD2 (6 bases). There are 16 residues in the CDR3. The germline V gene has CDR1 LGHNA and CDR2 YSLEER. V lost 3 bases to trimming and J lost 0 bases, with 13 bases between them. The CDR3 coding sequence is TGCGCCAGCAGCCAGGGGGACTCATCTAGCACAGATACGCAGTATTTT. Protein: CASSQGDSSSTDTQYF.

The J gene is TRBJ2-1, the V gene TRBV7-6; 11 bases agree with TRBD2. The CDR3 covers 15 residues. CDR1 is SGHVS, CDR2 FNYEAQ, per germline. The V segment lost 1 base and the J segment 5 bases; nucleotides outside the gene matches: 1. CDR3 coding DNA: TGTGCCAGCAGCTTAGGACTAGCGGGGCACAATGAGCAGTTCTTC. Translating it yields CASSLGLAGHNEQFF.

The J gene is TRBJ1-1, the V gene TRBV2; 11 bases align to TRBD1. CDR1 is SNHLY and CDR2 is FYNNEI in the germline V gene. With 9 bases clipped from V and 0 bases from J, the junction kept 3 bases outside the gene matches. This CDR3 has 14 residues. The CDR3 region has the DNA TGTGCCAGGGGACAGGGGGGTATGAACACTGAAGCTTTCTTT. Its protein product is CARGQGGMNTEAFF.

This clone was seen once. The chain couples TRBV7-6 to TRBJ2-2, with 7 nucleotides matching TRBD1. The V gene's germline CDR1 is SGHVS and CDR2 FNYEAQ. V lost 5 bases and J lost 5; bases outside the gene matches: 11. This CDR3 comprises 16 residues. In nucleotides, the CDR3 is TGTGCCAGCAGCGCCAAGGGGGCCTTGAGAACCGGGGAGCTGTTTTTT. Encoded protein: CASSAKGALRTGELFF.

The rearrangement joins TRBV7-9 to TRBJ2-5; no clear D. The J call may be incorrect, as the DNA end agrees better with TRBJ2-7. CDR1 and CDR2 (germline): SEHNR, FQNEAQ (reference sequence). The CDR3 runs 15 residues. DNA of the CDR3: TGTGCCAGCACGGATTATTCGGCAGGAGACTACGAGCAGTACTTC. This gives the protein CASTDYSAGDYEQYF.

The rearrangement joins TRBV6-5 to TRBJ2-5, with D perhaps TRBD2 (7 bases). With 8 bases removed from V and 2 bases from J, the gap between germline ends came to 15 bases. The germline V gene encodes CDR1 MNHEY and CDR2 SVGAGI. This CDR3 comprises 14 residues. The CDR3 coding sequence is TGTGCCAGCCGTGAGGGGGGGCATCAAGAGACCCAGTACTTC. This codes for CASREGGHQETQYF.

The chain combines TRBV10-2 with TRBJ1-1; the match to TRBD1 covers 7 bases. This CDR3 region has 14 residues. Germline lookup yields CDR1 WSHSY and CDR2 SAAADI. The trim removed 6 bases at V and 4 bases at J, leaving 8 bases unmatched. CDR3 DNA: TGCGCCAGCAGAGCTGACAGGGTGGGCACTGAAGCTTTCTTT. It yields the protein CASRADRVGTEAFF.

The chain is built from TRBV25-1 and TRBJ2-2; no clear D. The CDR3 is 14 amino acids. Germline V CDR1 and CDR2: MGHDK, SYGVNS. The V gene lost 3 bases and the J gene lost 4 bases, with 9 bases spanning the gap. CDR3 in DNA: TGTGCCAGCAGTGACCCACTGATCACCGGGGAGCTGTTTTTT. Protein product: CASSDPLITGELFF.

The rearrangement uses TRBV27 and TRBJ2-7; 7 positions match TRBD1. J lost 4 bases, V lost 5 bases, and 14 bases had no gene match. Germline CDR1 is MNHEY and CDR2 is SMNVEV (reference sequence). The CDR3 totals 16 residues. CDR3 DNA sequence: TGTGCCAGCAGTCCTATTCGCAGAGGGGGCCGGTACGAGCAGTACTTC. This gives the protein CASSPIRRGGRYEQYF.

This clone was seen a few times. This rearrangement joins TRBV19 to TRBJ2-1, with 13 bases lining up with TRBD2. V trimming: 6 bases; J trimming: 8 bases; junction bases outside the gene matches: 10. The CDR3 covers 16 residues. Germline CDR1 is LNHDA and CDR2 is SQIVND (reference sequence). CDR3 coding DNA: TGTGCCAGTAGCGTGACTAGCGGGGGGCAAGGGGATGAGCAGTTCTTC. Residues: CASSVTSGGQGDEQFF.

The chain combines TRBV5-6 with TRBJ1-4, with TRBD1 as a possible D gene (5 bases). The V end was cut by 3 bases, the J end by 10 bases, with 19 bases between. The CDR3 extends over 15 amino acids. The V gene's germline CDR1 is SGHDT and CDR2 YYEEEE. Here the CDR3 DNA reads TGTGCCAGCAGCTCGGACGGGGGTATGGTGCGAAAACTGTTTTTT. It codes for CASSSDGGMVRKLFF. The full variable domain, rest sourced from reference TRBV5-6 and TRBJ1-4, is DAGVTQSPTHLIKTRGQQVTLRCSPKSGHDTVSWYQQALGQGPQFIFQYYEEEERQRGNFPDRFSGHQFPNYSSELNVNALLLGDSALYLCASSSDGGMVRKLFFGSGTQLSVL.

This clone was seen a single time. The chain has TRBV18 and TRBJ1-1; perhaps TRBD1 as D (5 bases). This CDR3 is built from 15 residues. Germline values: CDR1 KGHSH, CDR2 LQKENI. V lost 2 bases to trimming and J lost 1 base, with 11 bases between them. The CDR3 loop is CASSPGAESNTEAFF. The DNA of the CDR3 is TGTGCCAGCTCACCAGGGGCGGAGTCGAACACTGAAGCTTTCTTT.

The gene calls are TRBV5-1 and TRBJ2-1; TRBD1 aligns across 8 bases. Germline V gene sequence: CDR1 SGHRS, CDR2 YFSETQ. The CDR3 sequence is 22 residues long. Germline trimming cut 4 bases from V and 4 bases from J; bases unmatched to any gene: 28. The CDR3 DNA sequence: TGCGCCAGCAGCCTCGTCATGTACGGGACAGGCTCTCTAACCTCAATTTACAATGAGCAGTTCTTC. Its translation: CASSLVMYGTGSLTSIYNEQFF.

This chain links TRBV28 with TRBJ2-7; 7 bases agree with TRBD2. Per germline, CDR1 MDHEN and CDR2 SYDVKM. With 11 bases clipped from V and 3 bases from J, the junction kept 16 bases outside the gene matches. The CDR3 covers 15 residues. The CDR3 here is CAGGSREKSSYEQYF. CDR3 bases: TGTGCCGGGGGGTCGCGGGAGAAAAGTAGCTACGAGCAGTACTTC.

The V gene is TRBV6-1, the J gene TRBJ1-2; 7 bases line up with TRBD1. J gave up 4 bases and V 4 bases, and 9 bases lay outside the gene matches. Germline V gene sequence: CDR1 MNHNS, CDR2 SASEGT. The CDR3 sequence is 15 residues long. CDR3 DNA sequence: TGTGCCAGCAGTGTCCGGGACAGAGCACTCTATGGCTACACCTTC. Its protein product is CASSVRDRALYGYTF.

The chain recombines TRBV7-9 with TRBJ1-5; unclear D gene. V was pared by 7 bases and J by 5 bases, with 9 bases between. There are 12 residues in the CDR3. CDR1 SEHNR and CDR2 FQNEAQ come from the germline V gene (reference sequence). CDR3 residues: CASTFQDQPQHF. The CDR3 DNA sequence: TGTGCCAGCACCTTCCAGGATCAGCCCCAGCATTTT.

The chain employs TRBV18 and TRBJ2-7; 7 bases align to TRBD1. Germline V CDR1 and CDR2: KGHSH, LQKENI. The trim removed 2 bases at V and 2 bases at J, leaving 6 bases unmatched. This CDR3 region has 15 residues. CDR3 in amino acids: CASSPVLGQTYEQYF. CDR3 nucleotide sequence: TGTGCCAGCTCACCAGTTTTGGGACAGACCTACGAGCAGTACTTC.

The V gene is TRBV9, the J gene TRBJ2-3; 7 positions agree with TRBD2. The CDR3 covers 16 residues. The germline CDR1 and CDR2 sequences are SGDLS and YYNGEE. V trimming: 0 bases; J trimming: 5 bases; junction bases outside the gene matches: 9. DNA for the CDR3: TGTGCCAGCAGCGTAGAACCGAGCGGGGCGGGAGATACGCAGTATTTT. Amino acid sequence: CASSVEPSGAGDTQYF.

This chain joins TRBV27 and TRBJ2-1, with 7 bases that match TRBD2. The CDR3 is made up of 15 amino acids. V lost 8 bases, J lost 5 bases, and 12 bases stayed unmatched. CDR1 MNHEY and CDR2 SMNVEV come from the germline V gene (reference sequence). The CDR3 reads CASGHPGEGHNEQFF. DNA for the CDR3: TGTGCCAGCGGACACCCCGGGGAGGGGCACAATGAGCAGTTCTTC.

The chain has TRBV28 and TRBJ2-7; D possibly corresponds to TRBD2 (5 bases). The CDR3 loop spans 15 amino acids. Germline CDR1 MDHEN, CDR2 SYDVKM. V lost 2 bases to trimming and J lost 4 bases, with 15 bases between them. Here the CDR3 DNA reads TGTGCCAGCAGTTTACGGCGGGTCGAGCCTTACGAGCAGTACTTC. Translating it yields CASSLRRVEPYEQYF.